A selection of T cell receptor beta chains follows, all from one sample in a study of technical replicates of blood from a few donors. Clones were sequenced by immunoSEQ multiplex PCR, and TCRdb holds only the in-frame ones, with some missing. The sample lists around 54,000 clones, 95% to 96% seen once, with roughly 0.36% in the top ten. Sequencing used T cells isolated from PBMCs. The receptor set was obtained from a human donor in good health. The CDR3 runs from the conserved cysteine through the conserved F or W. The order of the fields is D gene, J gene, clone size, V gene, CDR3 DNA, CDR3 protein. The D gene is left open where the match is weak. Size tells how often a clone was seen (once, few, many) or the class of an expanded clone, and some rows leave it out.

-	TRBJ2-3	-	TRBV27	TGTGCCAGCAATAGGCGGGGCAGCACAGATACGCAGTATTTT	CASNRRGSTDTQYF
TRBD2	TRBJ2-7	-	TRBV15	TGTGCCACCAGCAGAGATACGAGCGGGAGTTACGAGCAGTACTTC	CATSRDTSGSYEQYF
-	TRBJ2-7	-	TRBV9	TGTGCCAGCAGCGTAGGGAGCAGGGCAGGTTTCGAGCAGTACTTC	CASSVGSRAGFEQYF
-	TRBJ2-1	once	TRBV20-1	TGCAGTGTCCCGGGTTACAATGAGCAGTTCTTC	CSVPGYNEQFF
TRBD1	TRBJ1-1	-	TRBV10-3	TGTGCCATCAGGGACAGGGAGAACACTGAAGCTTTCTTT	CAIRDRENTEAFF
-	TRBJ2-6	-	TRBV6-6	TGTGCCAGCAGCCCTCGGACTTTCTCTGGGGCCAACGTCCTGACTTTC	CASSPRTFSGANVLTF
-	TRBJ1-2	-	TRBV30	TGTGCCTGGGCCTCGGGGATCTATGGCTACACCTTC	CAWASGIYGYTF
-	TRBJ2-7	-	TRBV6-1	TGTGCCAGCAATAACAGGGGGACTAACTACGAGCAGTACTTC	CASNNRGTNYEQYF
TRBD1	TRBJ1-5	-	TRBV6-5	TGTGCCAGCAGTTATGGACAGGGCCTCGATCAGCCCCAGCATTTT	CASSYGQGLDQPQHF
-	TRBJ2-1	-	TRBV13	TGTGCCAGCAGTCTTATTCCTAGTAGTGGTAATGAGCAGTTCTTC	CASSLIPSSGNEQFF
TRBD2	TRBJ2-3	once	TRBV5-6	TGTGCCAGCAGCCGTCTAGCGGGATCCACAGATACGCAGTATTTT	CASSRLAGSTDTQYF
-	TRBJ1-5	-	TRBV6-5	TGTGCCAGCAGTCCAAGACAGTATAGCAATCAGCCCCAGCATTTT	CASSPRQYSNQPQHF
TRBD1	TRBJ2-3	-	TRBV5-1	TGCGCCAGCAGCACTCAGGGGGTGATCACAGATACGCAGTATTTT	CASSTQGVITDTQYF
TRBD2	TRBJ2-2	-	TRBV5-6	TGTGCCAGCAGCTGGGTTCTAGCGGGAGGGACCGGGGAGCTGTTTTTT	CASSWVLAGGTGELFF
TRBD2	TRBJ2-1	-	TRBV29-1	TGCAGCGTTGACTTCTCGGGGGGGAATGAGCAGTTCTTC	CSVDFSGGNEQFF
-	TRBJ2-3	-	TRBV7-3	TGTGCCAGCAGCCCACGGGGGGCAGCGGCAGATACGCAGTATTTT	CASSPRGAAADTQYF
-	TRBJ1-5	-	TRBV30	TGTGCCTGGGGGCAGGGGTTGGATTCTCAGCCCCAGCATTTT	CAWGQGLDSQPQHF
TRBD1	TRBJ2-3	-	TRBV5-1	TGCGCCAGCAGCTCCGGACAGGGAGAGGCAGATACGCAGTATTTT	CASSSGQGEADTQYF
-	TRBJ1-4	-	TRBV5-1	TGCGCCAGCAGCTTGTACGGGACAACTAATGAAAAACTGTTTTTT	CASSLYGTTNEKLFF
TRBD1	TRBJ1-1	-	TRBV18	TGTGCCAGCTCACCCTTGACAGGGAGGAACACTGAAGCTTTCTTT	CASSPLTGRNTEAFF
-	TRBJ2-7	-	TRBV11-1	TGTGCCAGCAGCTTCACTCGCCACGGGAAATACGAGCAGTACTTC	CASSFTRHGKYEQYF
-	TRBJ1-5	-	TRBV4-2	TGTGCCAGCAGCCAAGAACAGGAACAGCCCCAGCATTTT	CASSQEQEQPQHF
-	TRBJ2-7	-	TRBV6-5	TGTGCCAGCAGCACGCCAGGGTACGAGCAGTACTTC	CASSTPGYEQYF
TRBD2	TRBJ2-3	-	TRBV5-1	TGCGCCAGCAGTTTGAATACGGGGGGTGATACGCAGTATTTT	CASSLNTGGDTQYF
-	TRBJ2-7	-	TRBV9	TGTGCCAGCAGCGTTAAATTGCCGGGGAGCTCCTACGAGCAGTACTTC	CASSVKLPGSSYEQYF
TRBD1	TRBJ2-1	-	TRBV30	TGTGCCTGGAGTGTACTCTTTGGACAGGGAAACAATGAGCAGTTCTTC	CAWSVLFGQGNNEQFF
TRBD2	TRBJ2-3	once	TRBV19	TGTGCCAGTAACCCACTTGGGAGGGAGCCATACACAGATACGCAGTATTTT	CASNPLGREPYTDTQYF
-	TRBJ2-2	-	TRBV5-6	TGTGCCAGCAGCGGCTTTTACCCAGAGGAGAACACCGGGGAGCTGTTTTTT	CASSGFYPEENTGELFF
-	TRBJ1-5	-	TRBV2	TGTGCCAGCGGCGCCTGGCGGTCCAATCAGCCCCAGCATTTT	CASGAWRSNQPQHF
TRBD2	TRBJ2-7	once	TRBV7-9	TGTGCCAGCAGGGGGGCGGGATCTAGCGGGATTGCCCCCTACGAGCAGTACTTC	CASRGAGSSGIAPYEQYF
-	TRBJ2-1	-	TRBV30	TGTGCCTGGAGCAGCCAGCGGCTCTACAATGAGCAGTTCTTC	CAWSSQRLYNEQFF
-	TRBJ2-3	-	TRBV30	TGTGCCTGGAGTCTCCCGGATACGCAGTATTTT	CAWSLPDTQYF
TRBD1	TRBJ1-2	once	TRBV5-1	TGCGCCAGCAGCTTGGGACAGGGAACCGGTGGCTACACCTTC	CASSLGQGTGGYTF
-	TRBJ2-2	-	TRBV5-4	TGTGCCAGCAGCTTAGGCGGCGGGGAGCTGTTTTTT	CASSLGGGELFF
TRBD1	TRBJ2-7	-	TRBV15	TGTGCCACCAGCAGAGATCGACAGGGTGAAGGCTTGCGCTCCTACGAGCAGTACTTC	CATSRDRQGEGLRSYEQYF
TRBD2	TRBJ2-1	-	TRBV5-1	TGCGCCAGCAGCAATGACGCGGGACTAGTGGAAGAGCAGTTCTTC	CASSNDAGLVEEQFF
TRBD2	TRBJ2-5	-	TRBV9	TGTGCCAGCAGCGTAAGGACTAGCGGGGGCCAAGAGACCCAGTACTTC	CASSVRTSGGQETQYF
-	TRBJ1-3	-	TRBV2	TGTGCCAGCAGTTCGGGTATTAACCCCCGAGAAGGAAACACCATATATTTT	CASSSGINPREGNTIYF
-	TRBJ1-5	-	TRBV27	TGTGCCAGCAGTTTTACACAAATGCAGCCCCAGCATTTT	CASSFTQMQPQHF
-	TRBJ1-4	-	TRBV5-5	TGTGCCAGCAGCTCCTGGGGGGGACCTACAGAAAAACTGTTTTTT	CASSSWGGPTEKLFF
TRBD2	TRBJ2-3	-	TRBV10-2	TGCGCCAGCAGTTTGTCTAGCGGTAGCACAGATACGCAGTATTTT	CASSLSSGSTDTQYF
-	TRBJ1-2	-	TRBV5-5	TGTGCCAGCAGCTTGAAGACGGACACGAATGGCTACACCTTC	CASSLKTDTNGYTF
-	TRBJ1-1	-	TRBV6-1	TGTGCCAGCAGCGGGGGAGCGAACACTGAAGCTTTCTTT	CASSGGANTEAFF
TRBD2	TRBJ2-1	once	TRBV7-8	TGTGCCAGCAGCTTGAGGACTAGCGGGGATTATGAGCAGTTCTTC	CASSLRTSGDYEQFF
-	TRBJ2-7	-	TRBV29-1	TGCAGCGCTTCAGGGGCCTACGAGCAGTACTTC	CSASGAYEQYF
TRBD1	TRBJ1-1	-	TRBV4-3	TGCGCCAGCAGCCAAAACAGGGGAATCAACACTGAAGCTTTCTTT	CASSQNRGINTEAFF
-	TRBJ1-2	-	TRBV10-2	TGCGCCAGCAGTGAGGATGGAGGGTTCGTGCTGACAGGCTACACCTTC	CASSEDGGFVLTGYTF
TRBD1	TRBJ2-6	-	TRBV9	TGTGCCAGCAGCGACCGGGACAGGGGGCAAGGGGTCTCTGGGGCCAACGTCCTGACTTTC	CASSDRDRGQGVSGANVLTF
-	TRBJ2-3	-	TRBV5-6	TGTGCCAGCAGCTTGGACTCGACAGATACGCAGTATTTT	CASSLDSTDTQYF
TRBD2	TRBJ2-1	-	TRBV4-2	TGTGCCAGCAGCCAAGGTAGCGGGAGCTCTAATGAGCAGTTCTTC	CASSQGSGSSNEQFF
-	TRBJ2-7	-	TRBV27	TGTGCCAGCAGTTTCGCGGGCAAGCTCTACGAGCAGTACTTC	CASSFAGKLYEQYF
-	TRBJ1-2	-	TRBV5-4	TGTGCCAGCAGCCAGACGGGGGTTCTTGGCTACACCTTC	CASSQTGVLGYTF
TRBD1	TRBJ2-3	-	TRBV11-3	TGTGCCAGCAGCTCGGGGGACAGGGCGGTAGCAGATACGCAGTATTTT	CASSSGDRAVADTQYF
TRBD2	TRBJ2-1	-	TRBV9	TGTGCCAGCAGCCCCCACGGGGGGTATTTGGATGAGCAGTTCTTC	CASSPHGGYLDEQFF
-	TRBJ2-7	-	TRBV6-5	TGTGCCAGCAGTTATAAACGAGGCCTGGGCTACGAGCAGTACTTC	CASSYKRGLGYEQYF